This is a list of T cell receptor beta chains from one sample in a study of blood T cell repertoires in COVID-19. Sequencing used immunoSEQ multiplex PCR; TCRdb keeps in-frame clones, though not all of them. The sample consists of some 130,000 clones, approximately 80% of them appearing once. The sequenced material came from peripheral blood. These receptors originate from a man aged 70 or older with acute or convalescent COVID-19. CDR3s include the opening cysteine and the closing phenylalanine or tryptophan. Fields, in order: J gene, V gene, D gene, clone size, CDR3 DNA, CDR3 protein. The D gene is left open where the match is weak. Size tells how often a clone was seen (once, few, many) or the class of an expanded clone, and some rows leave it out.

TRBJ1-4 TRBV6-6 - - TGTGCCAGCAGTTACTCCCGAGCAACTAATGAAAAACTGTTTTTT CASSYSRATNEKLFF
TRBJ2-1 TRBV28 - few TGTGCCAGCACGGACGGCGGGGGCGCGGCCTACAATGAGCAGTTCTTC CASTDGGGAAYNEQFF
TRBJ2-1 TRBV5-6 TRBD2 - TGTGCCAGCAGCTTGGTTCTAGCGGGGGGAAGATCCTACAATGAGCAGTTCTTC CASSLVLAGGRSYNEQFF
TRBJ2-7 TRBV28 TRBD1 - TGTGCCAGCAGTAAGACAGGGGCCCCCTACGAGCAGTACTTC CASSKTGAPYEQYF
TRBJ2-7 TRBV30 TRBD1 - TGTGCCTGGAGTCGACAGGGGTACGAGCAGTACTTC CAWSRQGYEQYF
TRBJ1-1 TRBV18 - - TGTGCCAGCTCACCTAGATACACTGAAGCTTTCTTT CASSPRYTEAFF
TRBJ1-6 TRBV9 - few TGTGCCAGCAGCGTTGGGGCAGATAATTCACCCCTCCACTTT CASSVGADNSPLHF
TRBJ2-1 TRBV19 TRBD1 - TGTGCCAGTAGTCCCAGACAGGGGGCTTGGAATGAGCAGTTCTTC CASSPRQGAWNEQFF
TRBJ1-2 TRBV19 - - TGTGCCAGTAGTATAAGCGGGGATGGCTATGGCTACACCTTC CASSISGDGYGYTF
TRBJ1-2 TRBV30 - - TGTGCCTGGAGTGTCTCACAGGGTGGCTACACCTTC CAWSVSQGGYTF
TRBJ1-4 TRBV6-5 - - TGTGCCAGCAGTTTCTCGGGGGGTACTAATGAAAAACTGTTTTTT CASSFSGGTNEKLFF
TRBJ1-1 TRBV5-1 - - TGCGCCAGCGGCATAGGGGGTGTCACTGAAGCTTTCTTT CASGIGGVTEAFF
TRBJ2-7 TRBV12-3/TRBV12-4 - - TGTGCCAGCATGATCCCAGGGGTGAGGGAGCAGTACTTC CASMIPGVREQYF
TRBJ1-2 TRBV11-2 - few TGTGCCAGCAGCCCCGGGGGGTGGGACTATGGCTACACCTTC CASSPGGWDYGYTF
TRBJ1-4 TRBV27 TRBD1 - TGTGCCAGCAACAGGACAGGGAGGAATGAAAAACTGTTTTTT CASNRTGRNEKLFF
TRBJ2-3 TRBV7-8 - - TGTGCCAGCAGCTTAGACGGGAGAGACACAGATACGCAGTATTTT CASSLDGRDTDTQYF
TRBJ1-1 TRBV6-5 - few TGTGCCAGCAGTTACAGGCAGGGCAACACTGAAGCTTTCTTT CASSYRQGNTEAFF
TRBJ2-5 TRBV19 - - TGTGCCAGTAGTATAGCGCGGGCAACCCAAGAGACCCAGTACTTC CASSIARATQETQYF
TRBJ1-2 TRBV19 - - TGTGCCAGTAACGAAGGCAGTGCTGGGGCCTATGGCTACACCTTC CASNEGSAGAYGYTF
TRBJ2-5 TRBV5-1 - - TGCGCCAGCAGCTTGTTACCTGGCCCCCCCCAAGAGACCCAGTACTTC CASSLLPGPPQETQYF
TRBJ2-3 TRBV27 TRBD2 - TGTGCCAGCAGTTTACTCCCGGCGGGGGGGCTTAGAGATACGCAGTATTTT CASSLLPAGGLRDTQYF
TRBJ2-2 TRBV30 - - TGTGCCTGGAGTGTACTGTCCGGGGAGCTGTTTTTT CAWSVLSGELFF
TRBJ1-2 TRBV6-1 TRBD1 - TGTGCCAGCAGTGGAGAGACCGGGACAGGGCCCTATGGCTACACCTTC CASSGETGTGPYGYTF
TRBJ1-2 TRBV12-3/TRBV12-4 - - TGTGCCAGCAGTTTAGGGGGGACATCTGGCTACACCTTC CASSLGGTSGYTF
TRBJ1-2 TRBV5-1 - - TGCGCCAGCAGCTTGGCATTAGACTTTGACTACACCTTC CASSLALDFDYTF
TRBJ1-6 TRBV6-5 - - TGTGCCAGCAATGCTGGACAGTATAATTCACCCCTCCACTTT CASNAGQYNSPLHF
TRBJ2-7 TRBV7-8 - few TGTGCCAGCAGCTTCAACAGCTACGAGCAGTACTTC CASSFNSYEQYF
TRBJ2-3 TRBV3-1/TRBV3-2 - - TGTGCCAGCAGCCAAGTTGGGGGGTACGATACGCAGTATTTT CASSQVGGYDTQYF
TRBJ1-2 TRBV7-9 - - TGTGCCACAATAGGCACGGGGTATCATAGGGGCTACACCTTC CATIGTGYHRGYTF
TRBJ2-1 TRBV19 - once TGTGCCAGTAGTAGACTTGTAGGTGTAGTAAAACTTGAGCAGTTCTTC CASSRLVGVVKLEQFF
TRBJ1-2 TRBV7-9 - - TGTGCCAGCAGCAAGGAGGGCAGTCTACGGGGAAACTATGGCTACACCTTC CASSKEGSLRGNYGYTF
TRBJ1-1 TRBV9 - - TGTGCCAGCAGCCCTCAACCGTACTTGAACACTGAAGCTTTCTTT CASSPQPYLNTEAFF
TRBJ1-4 TRBV15 - - TGTGCCACCAGCAGAGATCGAAGACAGTCAACTAATGAAAAACTGTTTTTT CATSRDRRQSTNEKLFF
TRBJ2-1 TRBV10-3 TRBD1 - TGTGCCATCAACAGGGGGCAAGATGAGCAGTTCTTC CAINRGQDEQFF
TRBJ2-3 TRBV10-2 - - TGCGCCAGCAGAGCAGATTGGGCTTTGGGCACAGATACGCAGTATTTT CASRADWALGTDTQYF
TRBJ1-5 TRBV15 TRBD1 - TGTGCCACCAGCAGAGCCGGGGACAGGGGTCAGCCCCAGCATTTT CATSRAGDRGQPQHF
TRBJ1-1 TRBV2 - once TGTGCCAGCAGGCCTAGGACAGCCAACACTGAAGCTTTCTTT CASRPRTANTEAFF
TRBJ2-3 TRBV9 TRBD2 - TGTGCCAGCAGCGTAGCTGGCAGCGGGGGAACGACGCAGTATTTT CASSVAGSGGTTQYF
TRBJ2-3 TRBV7-2 TRBD2 few TGTGCCAGCAGCTCGGGACTAGCGCCAGATACGCAGTATTTT CASSSGLAPDTQYF
TRBJ2-5 TRBV29-1 - - TGCAGCGTTGGACAGGTCAAAGAGACCCAGTACTTC CSVGQVKETQYF
TRBJ1-2 TRBV28 TRBD1 - TGTGCCAGCAGTTTACCGGGACAGGGGGGGAACTATGGCTACACCTTC CASSLPGQGGNYGYTF
TRBJ1-2 TRBV18 - - TGTGCCAGCTCACCACGACGAGGTCCTACAACTAACTATGGCTACACCTTC CASSPRRGPTTNYGYTF
TRBJ2-7 TRBV21-1 - once TGTGCCAGCAGCAAAGCAGGGGGCATAACCTACGAGCAGTACTTC CASSKAGGITYEQYF
TRBJ2-5 TRBV7-3 - few TGTGCCAGCAGCTCAGGGCGGGGTGAGACCCAGTACTTC CASSSGRGETQYF
TRBJ1-1 TRBV3-1/TRBV3-2 - few TGTGCCAGCAGCCAACTACAGGGAAACACTGAAGCTTTCTTT CASSQLQGNTEAFF
TRBJ1-1 TRBV5-5 - - TGTGCCAGCAGCATCCGGGACACCTTGAACACTGAAGCTTTCTTT CASSIRDTLNTEAFF
TRBJ1-2 TRBV9 - - TGTGCCAGCGGACAGTATGGCTACACCTTC CASGQYGYTF